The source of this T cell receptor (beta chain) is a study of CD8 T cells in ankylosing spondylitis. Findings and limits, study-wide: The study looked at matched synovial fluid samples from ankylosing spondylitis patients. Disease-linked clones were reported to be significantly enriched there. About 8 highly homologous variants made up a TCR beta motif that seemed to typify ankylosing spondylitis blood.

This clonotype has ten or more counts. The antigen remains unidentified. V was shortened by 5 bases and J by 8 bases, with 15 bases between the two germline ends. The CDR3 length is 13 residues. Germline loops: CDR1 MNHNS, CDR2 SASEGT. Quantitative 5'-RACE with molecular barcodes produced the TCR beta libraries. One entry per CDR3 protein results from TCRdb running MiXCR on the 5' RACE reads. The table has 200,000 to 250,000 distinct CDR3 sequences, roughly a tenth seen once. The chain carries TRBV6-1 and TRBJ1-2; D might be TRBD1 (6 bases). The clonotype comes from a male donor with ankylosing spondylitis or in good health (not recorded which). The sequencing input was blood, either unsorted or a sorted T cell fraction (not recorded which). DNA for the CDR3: TGTGCCAGCAGTACCCCAGGGGTCGGCGGCTACACCTTC. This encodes CASSTPGVGGYTF.